A single sample gave rise to the 3 T cell receptor beta chains below, sequenced in a study of cytomegalovirus exposure and HLA in healthy donors. PCR primers comprised 60 Vbeta and 13 Jbeta primers. Sequencing was performed with immunoSEQ multiplex PCR; in TCRdb, only in-frame clones are kept and a portion is missing. The profile shows fewer than 150,000 clones, approximately 74% of them singletons. Sequencing was carried out using PBMCs. The source of these receptors is a woman aged 45-65 years in good health and CMV-seropositive.

The rearrangement uses TRBV5-6 and TRBJ1-2; D might be TRBD1 (5 bases). CDR3 length: 14 amino acids. V lost 3 bases, J lost 2 bases, and 11 bases lay in between. Germline V gene sequence: CDR1 SGHDT, CDR2 YYEEEE. CDR3 residues: CASSSIQVNYGYTF. CDR3 DNA: TGTGCCAGCAGCTCCATACAGGTGAACTATGGCTACACCTTC. Full variable domain (outside the CDR3, taken from reference TRBV5-6 and TRBJ1-2): DAGVTQSPTHLIKTRGQQVTLRCSPKSGHDTVSWYQQALGQGPQFIFQYYEEEERQRGNFPDRFSGHQFPNYSSELNVNALLLGDSALYLCASSSIQVNYGYTFGSGTRLTVV.

The chain couples TRBV5-1 to TRBJ1-1; D is possibly TRBD1 (5 bases). Trimming took off 1 base at V and 1 base at J, with 11 bases between the two ends. Germline CDR1 SGHRS, CDR2 YFSETQ. The CDR3 extends over 15 amino acids. Written as DNA, the CDR3 is TGCGCCAGCAGCTTGTCGGGGGACCCGAACACTGAAGCTTTCTTT. Its protein product is CASSLSGDPNTEAFF.

As concerns this clone: A read error may produce the germline difference seen at one junction end. The gene calls are TRBV7-9 and TRBJ2-7, with 7 bases matching TRBD1. The germline gives CDR1 SEHNR, CDR2 FQNEAQ (reference sequence). This CDR3 region has 11 residues. CDR3 nucleotides: TGTGCCAGCAGCTTAGGGGGACAGCTAACATTC. It encodes CASSLGGQLTF.